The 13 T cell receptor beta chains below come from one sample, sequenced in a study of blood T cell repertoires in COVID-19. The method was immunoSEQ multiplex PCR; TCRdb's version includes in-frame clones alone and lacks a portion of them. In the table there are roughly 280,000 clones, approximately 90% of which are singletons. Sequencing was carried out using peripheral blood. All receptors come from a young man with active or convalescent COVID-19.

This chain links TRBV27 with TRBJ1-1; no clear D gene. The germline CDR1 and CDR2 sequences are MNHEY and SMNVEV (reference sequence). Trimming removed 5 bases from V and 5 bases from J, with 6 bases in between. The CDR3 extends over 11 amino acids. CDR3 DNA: TGTGCCAGCAGTCCGGGGACTGAAGCTTTCTTT. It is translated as CASSPGTEAFF.

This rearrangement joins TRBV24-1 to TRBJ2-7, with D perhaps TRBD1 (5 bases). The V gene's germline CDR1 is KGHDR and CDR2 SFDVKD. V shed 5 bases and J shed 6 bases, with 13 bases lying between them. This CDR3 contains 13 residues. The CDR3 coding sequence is TGTGCCACCAGTGTGGGTTGGGGCGGCGAGCAGTACTTC. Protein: CATSVGWGGEQYF.

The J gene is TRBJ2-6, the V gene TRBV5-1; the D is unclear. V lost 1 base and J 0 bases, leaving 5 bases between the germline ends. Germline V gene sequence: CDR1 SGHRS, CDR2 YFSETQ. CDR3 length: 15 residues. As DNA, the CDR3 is TGCGCCAGCAGCTTGCAGCGCTCTGGGGCCAACGTCCTGACTTTC. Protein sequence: CASSLQRSGANVLTF.

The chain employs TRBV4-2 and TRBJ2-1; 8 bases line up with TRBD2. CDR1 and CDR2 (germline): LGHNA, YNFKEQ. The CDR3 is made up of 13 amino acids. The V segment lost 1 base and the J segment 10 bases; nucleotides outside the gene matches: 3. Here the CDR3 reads CASSQGERGEQFF. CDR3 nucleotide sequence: TGTGCCAGCAGCCAAGGGGAGCGGGGGGAGCAGTTCTTC.

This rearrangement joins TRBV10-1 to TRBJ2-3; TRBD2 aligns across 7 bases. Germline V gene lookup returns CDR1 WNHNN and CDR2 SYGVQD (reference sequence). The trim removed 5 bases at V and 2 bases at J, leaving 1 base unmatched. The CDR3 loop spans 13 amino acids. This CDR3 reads CASSTSATDTQYF. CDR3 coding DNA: TGCGCCAGCAGTACTAGCGCCACAGATACGCAGTATTTT.

The CDR3 nucleotides read TGTGCCAGCCAGGGGACACAGAATCAGCCCCAGCATTTT. It is translated as CASQGTQNQPQHF. V and J are TRBV2 and TRBJ1-5; perhaps TRBD1 as D (6 bases). Trimming stripped 8 bases from V and 4 bases from J, with 12 bases between. The CDR3 is 13 residues long. The germline V gene encodes CDR1 SNHLY and CDR2 FYNNEI.

CDR3 sequence: CATSRDAARYNEQFF. Here the CDR3 DNA reads TGTGCCACCAGCAGAGATGCGGCACGCTACAATGAGCAGTTCTTC. The rearrangement uses TRBV15 and TRBJ2-1; the D is unclear. Trimming left V 0 bases short and J 3 bases short, with 9 bases between. This CDR3 contains 15 residues. Germline V gives CDR1 LNHNV, CDR2 YYDKDF (reference sequence).

CDR3 bases: TGTGCCAGCAGCTTGAGTACAGGGGGCGTGGGAAACACCATATATTTT. As protein: CASSLSTGGVGNTIYF. The chain links TRBV5-4 to TRBJ1-3, with TRBD1 matching over 9 bases. Trimming took 1 base from V and 4 from J; bases not matched to a gene: 6. In germline, CDR1 is SGHNT, CDR2 YYREEE (reference sequence). The length of the CDR3 is 16 residues.

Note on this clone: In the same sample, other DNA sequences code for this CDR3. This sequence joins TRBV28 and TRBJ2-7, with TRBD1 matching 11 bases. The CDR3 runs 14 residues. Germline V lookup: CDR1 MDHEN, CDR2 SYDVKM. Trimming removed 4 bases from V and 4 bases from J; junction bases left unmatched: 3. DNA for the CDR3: TGTGCCAGCAGTTCCGGGACAGGGGGGTACGAGCAGTACTTC. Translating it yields CASSSGTGGYEQYF.

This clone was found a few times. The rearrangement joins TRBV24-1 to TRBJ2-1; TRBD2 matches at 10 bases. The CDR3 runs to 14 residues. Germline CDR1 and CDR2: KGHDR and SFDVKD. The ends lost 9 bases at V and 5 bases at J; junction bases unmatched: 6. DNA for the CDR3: TGTGCCACCGTAGGGCTAGCGGGGGACAATGAGCAGTTCTTC. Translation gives CATVGLAGDNEQFF.

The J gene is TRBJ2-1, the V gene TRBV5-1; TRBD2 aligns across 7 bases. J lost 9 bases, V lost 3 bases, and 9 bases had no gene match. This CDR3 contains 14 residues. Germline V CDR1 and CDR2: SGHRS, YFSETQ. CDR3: CASSYSSGGGEQFF. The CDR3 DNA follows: TGCGCCAGCAGCTATTCCTCGGGAGGCGGTGAGCAGTTCTTC.

The CDR3 protein is CASSQDNAWTEAFF. The CDR3 DNA reads as TGTGCCAGCAGCCAAGATAACGCGTGGACTGAAGCTTTCTTT. The chain joins TRBV3-1 (or the pseudogene TRBV3-2) to TRBJ1-1; D unresolved. The CDR3 contains 14 residues. CDR1 and CDR2 (germline): LGHDT, YNNKEL (reference sequence). With 0 bases removed from V and 5 bases from J, the gap between germline ends came to 10 bases.

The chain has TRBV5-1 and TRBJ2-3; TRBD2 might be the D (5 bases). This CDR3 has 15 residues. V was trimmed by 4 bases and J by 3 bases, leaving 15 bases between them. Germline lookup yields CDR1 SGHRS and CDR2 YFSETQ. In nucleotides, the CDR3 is TGCGCCAGCAGCCTTGAGGGCCGGCGGACAGATACGCAGTATTTT. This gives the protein CASSLEGRRTDTQYF.